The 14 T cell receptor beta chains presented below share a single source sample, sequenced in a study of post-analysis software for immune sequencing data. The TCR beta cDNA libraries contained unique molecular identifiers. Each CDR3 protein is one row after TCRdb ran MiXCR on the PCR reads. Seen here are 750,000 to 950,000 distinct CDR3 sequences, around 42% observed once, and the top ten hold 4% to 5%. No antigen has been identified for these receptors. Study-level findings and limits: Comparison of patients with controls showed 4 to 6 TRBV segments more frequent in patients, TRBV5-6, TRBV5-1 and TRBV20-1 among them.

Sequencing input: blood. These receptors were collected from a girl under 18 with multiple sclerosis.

The CDR3 bases are TGTGCCAGCAGCCGCTGGACAGGGATTCCAAATGAGCAGTTCTTC. This codes for CASSRWTGIPNEQFF. This chain joins TRBV13 and TRBJ2-1, with 8 bases aligning to TRBD1. Unmatched junction bases numbered 10, after V lost 5 bases and J lost 7 bases. Germline CDR1 and CDR2: PRHDT and FYEKMQ (reference sequence). CDR3 length equals 15 residues.

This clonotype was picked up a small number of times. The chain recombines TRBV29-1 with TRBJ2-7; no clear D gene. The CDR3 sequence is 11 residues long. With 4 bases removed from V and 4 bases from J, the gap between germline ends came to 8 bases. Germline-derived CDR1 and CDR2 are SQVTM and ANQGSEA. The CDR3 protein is CSVGNGYEQYF. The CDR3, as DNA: TGCAGCGTTGGGAACGGTTACGAGCAGTACTTC.

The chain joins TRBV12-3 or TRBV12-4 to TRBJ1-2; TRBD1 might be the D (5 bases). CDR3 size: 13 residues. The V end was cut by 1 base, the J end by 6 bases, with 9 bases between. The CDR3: CASSLEQDHGYTF. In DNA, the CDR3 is TGTGCCAGCAGTTTAGAACAGGACCATGGCTACACCTTC.

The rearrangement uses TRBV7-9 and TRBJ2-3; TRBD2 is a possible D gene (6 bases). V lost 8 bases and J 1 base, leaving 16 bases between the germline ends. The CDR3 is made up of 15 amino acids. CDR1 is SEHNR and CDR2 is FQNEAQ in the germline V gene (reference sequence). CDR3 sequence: CASGIRGTGTDTQYF. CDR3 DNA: TGTGCCAGCGGTATCCGTGGGACTGGCACAGATACGCAGTATTTT.

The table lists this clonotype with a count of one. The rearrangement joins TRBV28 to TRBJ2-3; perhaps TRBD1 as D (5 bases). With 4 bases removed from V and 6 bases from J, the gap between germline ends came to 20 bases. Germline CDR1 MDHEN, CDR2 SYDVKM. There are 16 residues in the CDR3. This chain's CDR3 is CASSSGRVSVKDTQYF. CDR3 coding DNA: TGTGCCAGCAGTTCGGGCAGGGTGTCAGTAAAGGATACGCAGTATTTT.

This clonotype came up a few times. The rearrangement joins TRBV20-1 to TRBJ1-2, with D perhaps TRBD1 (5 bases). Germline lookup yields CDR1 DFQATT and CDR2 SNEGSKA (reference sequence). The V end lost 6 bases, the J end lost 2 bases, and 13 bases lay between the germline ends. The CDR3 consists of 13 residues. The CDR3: CSAGRTRNYGYTF. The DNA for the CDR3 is TGCAGTGCGGGACGGACAAGAAACTATGGCTACACCTTC.

CDR3 bases: TGTGCCAGCCGGGGCAGTACCTACGAGCAGTACTTC. This codes for CASRGSTYEQYF. The genes are TRBV25-1 and TRBJ2-7, with D possibly called TRBD1 or TRBD2 (5 bases each). There are 12 residues in the CDR3. In germline, CDR1 is MGHDK, CDR2 SYGVNS. V lost 8 bases and J lost 2, with 10 bases in between.

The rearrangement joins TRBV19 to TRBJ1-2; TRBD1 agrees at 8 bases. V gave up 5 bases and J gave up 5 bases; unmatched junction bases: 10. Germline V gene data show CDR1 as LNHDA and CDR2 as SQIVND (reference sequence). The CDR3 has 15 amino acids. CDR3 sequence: CASSSRDRLVYGYTF. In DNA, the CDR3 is TGTGCCAGTAGTTCCAGGGACAGGTTGGTGTATGGCTACACCTTC. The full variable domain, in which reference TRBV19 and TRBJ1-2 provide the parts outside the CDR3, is DGGITQSPKYLFRKEGQNVTLSCEQNLNHDAMYWYRQDPGQGLRLIYYSQIVNDFQKGDIAEGYSVSREKKESFPLTVTSAQKNPTAFYLCASSSRDRLVYGYTFGSGTRLTVV.

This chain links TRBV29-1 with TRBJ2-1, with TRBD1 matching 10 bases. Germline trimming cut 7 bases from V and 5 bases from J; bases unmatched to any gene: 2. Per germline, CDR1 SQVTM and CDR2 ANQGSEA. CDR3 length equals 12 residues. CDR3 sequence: CSGDRGDNEQFF. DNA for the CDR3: TGCAGCGGGGACAGGGGAGACAATGAGCAGTTCTTC.

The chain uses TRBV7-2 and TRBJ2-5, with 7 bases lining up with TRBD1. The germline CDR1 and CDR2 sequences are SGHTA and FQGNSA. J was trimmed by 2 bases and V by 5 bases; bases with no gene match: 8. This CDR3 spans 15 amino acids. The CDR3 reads CASSPQGMLQETQYF. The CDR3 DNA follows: TGTGCCAGCAGCCCACAGGGGATGTTGCAAGAGACCCAGTACTTC.

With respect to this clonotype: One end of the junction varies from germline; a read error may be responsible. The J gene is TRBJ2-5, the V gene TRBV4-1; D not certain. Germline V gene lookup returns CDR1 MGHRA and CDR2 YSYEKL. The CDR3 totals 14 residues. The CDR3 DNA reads TGCGCCAGCAGCCGAGAAACTATCCAAGAGGCCCAGTACTTC. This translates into CASSRETIQEAQYF.

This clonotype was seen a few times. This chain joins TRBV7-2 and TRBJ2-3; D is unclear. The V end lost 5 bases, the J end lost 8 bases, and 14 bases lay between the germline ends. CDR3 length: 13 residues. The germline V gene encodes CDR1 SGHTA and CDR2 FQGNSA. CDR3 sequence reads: CASSTSPGSTQYF. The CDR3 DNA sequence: TGTGCCAGCAGCACCTCCCCCGGTAGTACGCAGTATTTT.

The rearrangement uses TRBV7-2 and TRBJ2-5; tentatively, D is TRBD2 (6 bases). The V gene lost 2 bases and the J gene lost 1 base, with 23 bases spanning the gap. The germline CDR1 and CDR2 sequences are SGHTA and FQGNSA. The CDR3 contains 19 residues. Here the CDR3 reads CASSLKSALGGGSQETQYF. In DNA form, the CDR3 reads TGTGCCAGCAGCTTAAAGTCGGCTCTGGGCGGAGGGTCCCAAGAGACCCAGTACTTC.

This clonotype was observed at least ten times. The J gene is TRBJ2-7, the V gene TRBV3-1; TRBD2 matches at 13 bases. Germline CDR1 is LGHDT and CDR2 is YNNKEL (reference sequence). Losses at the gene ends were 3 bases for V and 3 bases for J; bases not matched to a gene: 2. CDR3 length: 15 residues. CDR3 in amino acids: CASSHWTSGSYEQYF. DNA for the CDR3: TGTGCCAGCAGCCATTGGACTAGCGGGAGCTACGAGCAGTACTTC.